These T cell receptor beta chains were read from a single sample in a study of shared clonotypes between healthy human individuals. The repertoire was sequenced with immunoSEQ multiplex PCR; TCRdb's copy has only in-frame clones and lacks some. The repertoire consists of about 2.3 million clones, with just over 90% occurring once and the leading ten covering about 0.41%. The sample was naive CD4+ T cells from PBMCs. The receptors come from a man aged 18 to 35 in good health. Some clones in this sample may be carry-over from other donors' samples. Each CDR3 is given with its conserved first and last residue. Fields, in order: D gene, J gene, clone size, V gene, CDR3 protein, CDR3 DNA. The D gene is left open where the match is weak. Expanded clones are given a class, and other clones once, few, many or no size at all.

TRBD1 | TRBJ2-5 | - | TRBV5-1 | CASKGQTTQETQYF | TGCGCCAGCAAGGGACAGACTACCCAAGAGACCCAGTACTTC
- | TRBJ2-7 | - | TRBV12-5 | CATGTASYEQYF | TGTGCAACCGGGACGGCCTCCTACGAGCAGTACTTC
TRBD1 | TRBJ1-4 | - | TRBV28 | CASSPGTGREKLFF | TGTGCCAGCAGTCCCGGGACAGGGCGTGAAAAACTGTTTTTT
- | TRBJ1-2 | - | TRBV5-1 | CASRLAGANYGYTF | TGTGCCAGCCGCCTCGCAGGGGCTAACTATGGCTACACCTTC
TRBD2 | TRBJ2-4 | - | TRBV28 | CASCQMGTRGNIQYF | TGTGCCAGTTGTCAGATGGGGACTAGGGGAAACATTCAGTACTTC
- | TRBJ1-4 | - | TRBV4-1 | CASSPGPGADEKLFF | TGCGCCAGCAGCCCGGGTCCGGGGGCAGATGAAAAACTGTTTTTT
TRBD2 | TRBJ2-7 | - | TRBV7-9 | CASSLGGRAIEQYF | TGTGCCAGCAGCTTAGGCGGGAGGGCAATCGAGCAGTACTTC
TRBD1 | TRBJ2-2 | - | TRBV28 | CAIKGTGGLVTGELFF | TGTGCCATCAAAGGGACAGGGGGCCTTGTAACCGGGGAGCTGTTTTTT
TRBD2 | TRBJ2-3 | - | TRBV7-6 | CASSSTLAGTDTQYF | TGTGCCAGCAGCTCCACCCTAGCGGGCACAGATACGCAGTATTTT
- | TRBJ1-5 | once | TRBV7-9 | CASSLLGQPQHF | TGTGCCAGCAGCTTACTCGGCCAGCCCCAGCATTTT
- | TRBJ2-3 | - | TRBV5-4 | CASSLERTTDTQYF | TGTGCCAGCAGCTTGGAACGGACCACAGATACGCAGTATTTT
- | TRBJ2-7 | - | TRBV9 | CASSVAVTGAYEQYF | TGTGCCAGCAGCGTAGCTGTGACAGGTGCCTACGAGCAGTACTTC
TRBD1 | TRBJ2-7 | - | TRBV2 | CASRRTGGLYEQYF | TGTGCCAGTAGAAGGACAGGGGGCTTGTACGAGCAGTACTTC
TRBD1 | TRBJ1-1 | - | TRBV7-9 | CASRPGQGGNTEAFF | TGTGCCAGCAGACCGGGACAGGGGGGAAACACTGAAGCTTTCTTT
- | TRBJ2-6 | - | TRBV4-1 | CASSQVGYGGPLSGANVLTF | TGCGCCAGCAGCCAAGTGGGTTATGGGGGGCCCCTCTCTGGGGCCAACGTCCTGACTTTC
- | TRBJ2-5 | - | TRBV28 | CASTLGGVQETQYF | TGTGCCAGCACCCTAGGTGGGGTACAAGAGACCCAGTACTTC
- | TRBJ2-7 | - | TRBV7-6 | CASSIGVDEQYF | TGTGCCAGCAGCATAGGGGTCGACGAGCAGTACTTC
- | TRBJ2-6 | - | TRBV4-1 | CASSQDRRAPSAGANVLTF | TGCGCCAGCAGCCAAGATCGGAGGGCACCCAGTGCTGGGGCCAACGTCCTGACTTTC
- | TRBJ2-3 | - | TRBV7-2 | CASSSRGTDTQYF | TGTGCCAGCAGCTCCCGTGGCACAGATACGCAGTATTTT
- | TRBJ1-4 | - | TRBV7-3 | CASSPPHTQGDSNEKLFF | TGTGCCAGCAGCCCCCCTCATACGCAGGGTGATTCTAATGAAAAACTGTTTTTT
TRBD1 | TRBJ2-5 | once | TRBV11-2 | CASSLGDRVAETQYF | TGTGCCAGCAGCTTAGGGGACAGGGTGGCAGAGACCCAGTACTTC
- | TRBJ1-1 | few | TRBV30 | CAWTGQLNTEAFF | TGTGCCTGGACCGGACAGTTGAACACTGAAGCTTTCTTT
- | TRBJ1-3 | once | TRBV2 | CASSLSSGNTIYF | TGTGCCAGCAGTCTCAGCTCTGGAAACACCATATATTTT
TRBD1 | TRBJ1-2 | - | TRBV7-9 | CASSTDRGRGGYTF | TGTGCCAGCAGCACAGACAGGGGAAGAGGTGGCTACACCTTC
- | TRBJ1-1 | - | TRBV9 | CASSVEAGGGTEAFF | TGTGCCAGCAGCGTAGAGGCGGGGGGTGGGACTGAAGCTTTCTTT
TRBD1 | TRBJ2-1 | - | TRBV27 | CASSPTRQGPYNEQFF | TGTGCCAGCAGTCCTACCCGACAGGGGCCATACAATGAGCAGTTCTTC
TRBD1 | TRBJ1-5 | - | TRBV18 | CASSPSDRVGNQPQHF | TGTGCCAGCTCACCCTCGGACAGGGTGGGCAATCAGCCCCAGCATTTT
- | TRBJ1-1 | - | TRBV5-1 | CASRVRAPNTEAFF | TGCGCCAGCAGAGTCAGGGCCCCGAACACTGAAGCTTTCTTT
- | TRBJ2-1 | - | TRBV5-1 | CASSLQGLAVYNEQFF | TGCGCCAGCAGCTTACAGGGTCTAGCGGTCTACAATGAGCAGTTCTTC
- | TRBJ1-2 | once | TRBV7-9 | CASSLNYWAGENYGYTF | TGTGCCAGCAGCTTAAATTACTGGGCAGGGGAGAACTATGGCTACACCTTC
TRBD1 | TRBJ2-7 | - | TRBV5-1 | CASSSGQVVHEQYF | TGCGCCAGCAGCTCTGGACAGGTCGTCCACGAGCAGTACTTC
- | TRBJ1-3 | - | TRBV19 | CASRTDSSGNTIYF | TGTGCCAGTAGGACGGACAGCTCTGGAAACACCATATATTTT
- | TRBJ1-3 | - | TRBV5-5 | CASSLYRDSGNTIYF | TGTGCCAGCAGCTTATACAGGGATTCTGGAAACACCATATATTTT
- | TRBJ1-2 | - | TRBV19 | CASSTRANYGYTF | TGTGCCAGTAGCACTCGAGCTAACTATGGCTACACCTTC
- | TRBJ2-2 | - | TRBV6-5 | CASSNRQGGRELFF | TGTGCCAGCAGTAACCGTCAGGGGGGTAGGGAGCTGTTTTTT
- | TRBJ2-7 | - | TRBV5-4 | CASSLAGDLSHEQYF | TGTGCCAGCAGCTTAGCAGGGGACTTATCCCACGAGCAGTACTTC
- | TRBJ2-6 | few | TRBV5-1 | CASSQRPSGANVLTF | TGCGCCAGCAGCCAGCGACCCTCTGGGGCCAACGTCCTGACTTTC